A selection of T cell receptor beta chains follows, all from one sample in a study of cytomegalovirus exposure and HLA in healthy donors. The data were produced by immunoSEQ multiplex PCR, yet TCRdb's version contains in-frame clones alone and is incomplete. Among 85,000 to 120,000 clones, around 89% were seen once, and the ten largest hold about 2%. Material for sequencing was PBMCs. These receptors came from a woman aged 18 to 35 in good health and CMV-seropositive. CDR3s include the opening cysteine and the closing phenylalanine or tryptophan.

v_call	j_call	cdr3_aa
TRBV28	TRBJ1-1	CASSLGGAGFGTEAFF
TRBV19	TRBJ1-1	CASMNWFVRGMNTEAFF
TRBV4-2	TRBJ1-4	CASARERSTNEKLFF
TRBV4-1	TRBJ1-3	CASSQPRQGVNSGNTIYF
TRBV6-5	TRBJ1-2	CASRKTGVGGYTF
TRBV19	TRBJ1-2	CASAGTGSFRGYTF
TRBV6-5	TRBJ1-5	CASSPGSYSNQPQHF
TRBV28	TRBJ1-3	CASRPRAGNTIYF
TRBV11-3	TRBJ2-1	CASSNRDRGTEQFF
TRBV27	TRBJ1-4	CAPGGVGCEKLFF
TRBV6-6	TRBJ1-1	CASSSHRTGLNTEAFF
TRBV12-2	TRBJ2-1	CASPASSQGGNEQFF
TRBV29-1	TRBJ1-1	CSVEGRYNTEAFF
TRBV12-2	TRBJ1-6	CASRLRGQSHNSPLHF
TRBV15	TRBJ2-1	CATSTSYYNEQFF
TRBV10-2	TRBJ1-2	CASSEMGAGGAPGYTF
TRBV29-1	TRBJ2-7	CSVESGTYEQYF
TRBV5-4	TRBJ1-2	CASSLQGARNGYTF
TRBV4-1	TRBJ2-7	CASSQGRGEQYF
TRBV7-9	TRBJ1-1	CASSLEGATEAFF
TRBV6-5	TRBJ2-3	CASNNGRTDTQYF
TRBV27	TRBJ2-5	CASSRLGLGQETQYF
TRBV15	TRBJ1-1	CATSGGGNTEAFF
TRBV7-9	TRBJ1-2	CASSLEGTGYGYTF
TRBV10-3	TRBJ2-3	CAISKGLAGGRGGTDTQYF
TRBV29-1	TRBJ2-1	CSVGRGLHAYNEQFF
TRBV28	TRBJ1-5	CASSQTITDQPQHF
TRBV7-8	TRBJ2-1	CASSLGTGALDEQFF
TRBV9	TRBJ2-2	CASSVGGGTTGELFF
TRBV27	TRBJ1-3	CASSSDRRSGNTIYF
TRBV28	TRBJ1-4	CASSSGFLGEKLFF
TRBV7-2	TRBJ1-2	CASSLGFQGVSNYGYTF
TRBV6-1	TRBJ1-5	CASSEAYRSNQPQHF
TRBV4-1	TRBJ2-1	CASSQQILAGGEQFF
TRBV19	TRBJ1-2	CASSSYRQATVYGYTF
TRBV9	TRBJ1-6	CASSVVGGGLGGRNSPLHF
TRBV4-2	TRBJ2-5	CASSQTTRTGQETQYF
TRBV7-2	TRBJ1-1	CASSLGRVNTEAFF
TRBV15	TRBJ2-2	CATSRARGTYTGELFF
TRBV18	TRBJ2-1	CASSPERGGRNEQFF
TRBV7-9	TRBJ2-7	CASSLARQNYEQYF
TRBV11-2	TRBJ1-6	CASGPRDRVDSPLHF